This is a list of T cell receptor beta chains from one sample in a study of control samples from healthy donors and cancer patients. The protocol was immunoSEQ multiplex PCR, while the TCRdb copy is restricted to in-frame clones and leaves out a portion. The data hold some 5,600 clones, with just under 85% observed a single time. Sequencing used formalin-fixed, paraffin-embedded tissue. The receptors were sampled from a female donor with lung cancer. The CDR3 runs from the conserved cysteine through the conserved F or W. Fields, in order: V gene, D gene, clone size, J gene, CDR3 protein, CDR3 DNA. The D gene is left open where the match is weak. Some rows have no size entry. The others give once, few or many, or a class for an expanded clone.

v_gene: TRBV7-8
d_gene: TRBD2
abundance: few
j_gene: TRBJ2-5
CDR3aa: CASSPRTSGSQETQYF
CDR3nt: TGTGCCAGCAGCCCAAGGACTAGCGGGAGCCAAGAGACCCAGTACTTC

v_gene: TRBV7-2
d_gene: .
abundance: .
j_gene: TRBJ1-5
CDR3aa: CASSRTPGSNQPQHF
CDR3nt: TGTGCCAGCAGCAGGACACCCGGTAGCAATCAGCCCCAGCATTTT

v_gene: TRBV28
d_gene: .
abundance: .
j_gene: TRBJ1-1
CDR3aa: CASIKQTEAFF
CDR3nt: TGTGCCAGCATAAAGCAGACTGAAGCTTTCTTT

v_gene: TRBV9
d_gene: .
abundance: .
j_gene: TRBJ2-1
CDR3aa: CASSVASYNEQFF
CDR3nt: TGTGCCAGCAGCGTGGCCAGCTACAATGAGCAGTTCTTC

v_gene: TRBV7-9
d_gene: TRBD2
abundance: .
j_gene: TRBJ2-1
CDR3aa: CASSLGLAGGGNEQFF
CDR3nt: TGTGCCAGCAGCCTCGGACTAGCGGGAGGAGGGAATGAGCAGTTCTTC

v_gene: TRBV11-2
d_gene: .
abundance: .
j_gene: TRBJ2-7
CDR3aa: CASSSTPGLIVDEQYF
CDR3nt: TGTGCCAGCAGTTCAACACCGGGCCTCATTGTGGACGAGCAGTACTTC

v_gene: TRBV5-1
d_gene: .
abundance: .
j_gene: TRBJ2-7
CDR3aa: CASSLGGVFSYEQYF
CDR3nt: TGCGCCAGCAGCTTGGGTGGGGTCTTCTCCTACGAGCAGTACTTC

v_gene: TRBV28
d_gene: TRBD2
abundance: .
j_gene: TRBJ2-3
CDR3aa: CAASRGLAGGENTDTQYF
CDR3nt: TGTGCCGCCAGCCGGGGGCTAGCGGGAGGTGAGAACACAGATACGCAGTATTTT

v_gene: TRBV3-1/TRBV3-2
d_gene: .
abundance: once
j_gene: TRBJ2-7
CDR3aa: CASSQDTGRGREQYF
CDR3nt: TGTGCCAGCAGCCAAGATACAGGAAGGGGCCGCGAGCAGTACTTC

v_gene: TRBV12-5
d_gene: .
abundance: .
j_gene: TRBJ2-3
CDR3aa: CASGLPTGKAADTQYF
CDR3nt: TGTGCTAGTGGTTTGCCGACGGGGAAGGCGGCGGATACGCAGTATTTT

v_gene: TRBV5-1
d_gene: TRBD2
abundance: .
j_gene: TRBJ2-3
CDR3aa: CASSLVQGRLAGGVDTQYF
CDR3nt: TGCGCCAGCAGCTTGGTACAGGGAAGACTAGCGGGAGGAGTAGATACGCAGTATTTT

v_gene: TRBV10-3
d_gene: .
abundance: .
j_gene: TRBJ2-5
CDR3aa: CAISQVQGAETQYF
CDR3nt: TGTGCCATCAGTCAGGTCCAGGGAGCTGAGACCCAGTACTTC

v_gene: TRBV2
d_gene: .
abundance: .
j_gene: TRBJ1-6
CDR3aa: CASSENRPNNSPLHF
CDR3nt: TGTGCCAGCAGTGAAAACAGACCCAATAATTCACCCCTCCACTTT

v_gene: TRBV6-1
d_gene: TRBD2
abundance: .
j_gene: TRBJ2-2
CDR3aa: CASSELAGGPGELFF
CDR3nt: TGTGCCAGCAGTGAACTAGCGGGAGGGCCCGGGGAGCTGTTTTTT

v_gene: TRBV19
d_gene: .
abundance: .
j_gene: TRBJ2-2
CDR3aa: CASSISANTGELFF
CDR3nt: TGTGCCAGTAGTATATCTGCGAACACCGGGGAGCTGTTTTTT

v_gene: TRBV24-1
d_gene: TRBD2
abundance: .
j_gene: TRBJ2-7
CDR3aa: CATSESSGTVSEQYF
CDR3nt: TGTGCCACCAGTGAGTCTAGCGGGACGGTTTCCGAGCAGTACTTC

v_gene: TRBV9
d_gene: .
abundance: few
j_gene: TRBJ2-7
CDR3aa: CASSVSDGRNYEQYF
CDR3nt: TGTGCCAGCAGCGTATCAGACGGGCGTAACTACGAGCAGTACTTC

v_gene: TRBV4-3
d_gene: TRBD1
abundance: .
j_gene: TRBJ2-2
CDR3aa: CASSQDWAGGTNTGELFF
CDR3nt: TGCGCCAGCAGCCAAGATTGGGCAGGGGGCACGAACACCGGGGAGCTGTTTTTT

v_gene: TRBV28
d_gene: .
abundance: .
j_gene: TRBJ2-7
CDR3aa: CASSDRHWGGPIEQYF
CDR3nt: TGTGCCAGCAGTGATAGACATTGGGGAGGACCAATCGAGCAGTACTTC